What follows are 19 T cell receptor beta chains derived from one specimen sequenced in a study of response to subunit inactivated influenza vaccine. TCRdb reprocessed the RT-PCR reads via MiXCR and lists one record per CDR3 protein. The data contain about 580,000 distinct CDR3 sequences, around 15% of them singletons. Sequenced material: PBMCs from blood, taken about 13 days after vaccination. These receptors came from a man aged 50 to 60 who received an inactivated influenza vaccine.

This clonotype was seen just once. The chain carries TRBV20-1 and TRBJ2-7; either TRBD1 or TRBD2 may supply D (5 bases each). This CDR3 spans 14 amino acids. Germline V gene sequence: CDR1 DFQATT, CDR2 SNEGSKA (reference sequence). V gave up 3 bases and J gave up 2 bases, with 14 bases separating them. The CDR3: CSASVGVDPYEQYF. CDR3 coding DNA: TGCAGTGCTAGCGTGGGGGTGGATCCCTACGAGCAGTACTTC.

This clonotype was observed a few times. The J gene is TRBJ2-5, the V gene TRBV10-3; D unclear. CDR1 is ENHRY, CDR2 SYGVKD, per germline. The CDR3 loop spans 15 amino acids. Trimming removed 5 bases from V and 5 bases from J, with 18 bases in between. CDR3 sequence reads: CAISRLINDGETQYF. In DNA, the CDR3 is TGTGCCATCAGTCGACTGATTAACGATGGGGAGACCCAGTACTTC.

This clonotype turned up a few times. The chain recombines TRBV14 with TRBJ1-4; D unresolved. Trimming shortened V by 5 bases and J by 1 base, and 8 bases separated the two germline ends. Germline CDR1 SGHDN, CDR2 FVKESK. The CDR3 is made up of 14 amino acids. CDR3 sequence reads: CASSFPGTNEKLFF. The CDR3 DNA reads TGTGCCAGCAGCTTCCCGGGAACTAATGAAAAACTGTTTTTT. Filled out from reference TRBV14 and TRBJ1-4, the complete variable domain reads EAGVTQFPSHSVIEKGQTVTLRCDPISGHDNLYWYRRVMGKEIKFLLHFVKESKQDESGMPNNRFLAERTGGTYSTLKVQPAELEDSGVYFCASSFPGTNEKLFFGSGTQLSVL.

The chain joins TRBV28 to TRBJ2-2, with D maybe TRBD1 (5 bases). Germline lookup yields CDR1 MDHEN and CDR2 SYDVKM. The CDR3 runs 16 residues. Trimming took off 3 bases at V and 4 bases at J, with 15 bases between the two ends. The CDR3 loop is CASSFSTVDFTGELFF. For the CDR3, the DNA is TGTGCCAGCAGTTTCTCGACAGTAGACTTCACCGGGGAGCTGTTTTTT.

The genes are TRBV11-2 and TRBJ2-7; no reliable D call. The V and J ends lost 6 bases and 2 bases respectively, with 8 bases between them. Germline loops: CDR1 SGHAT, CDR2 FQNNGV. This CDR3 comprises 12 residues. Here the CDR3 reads CASSKRAYEQYF. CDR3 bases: TGTGCCAGCAGTAAAAGAGCCTACGAGCAGTACTTC. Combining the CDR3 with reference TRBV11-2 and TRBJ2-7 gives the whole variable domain EAGVAQSPRYKIIEKRQSVAFWCNPISGHATLYWYQQILGQGPKLLIQFQNNGVVDDSQLPKDRFSAERLKGVDSTLKIQPAKLEDSAVYLCASSKRAYEQYFGPGTRLTVT.

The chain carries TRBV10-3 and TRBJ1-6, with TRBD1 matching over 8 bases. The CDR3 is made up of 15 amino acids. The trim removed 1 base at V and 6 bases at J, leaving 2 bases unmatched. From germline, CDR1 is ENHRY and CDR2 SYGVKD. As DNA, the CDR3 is TGTGCCATCAGTGAGTGGGACAGGCGTAATTCACCCCTCCACTTT. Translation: CAISEWDRRNSPLHF.

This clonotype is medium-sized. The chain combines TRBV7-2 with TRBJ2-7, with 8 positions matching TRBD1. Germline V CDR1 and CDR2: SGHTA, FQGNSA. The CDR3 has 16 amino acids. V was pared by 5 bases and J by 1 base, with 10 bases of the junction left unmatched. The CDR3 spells CASSPWTGPSSYEQYF. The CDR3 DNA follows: TGTGCCAGCAGCCCTTGGACAGGGCCGTCATCCTACGAGCAGTACTTC.

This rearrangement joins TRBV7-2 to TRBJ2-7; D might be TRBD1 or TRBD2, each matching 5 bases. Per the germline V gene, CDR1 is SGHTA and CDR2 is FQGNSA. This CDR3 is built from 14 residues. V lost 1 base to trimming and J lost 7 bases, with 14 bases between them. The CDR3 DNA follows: TGTGCCAGCAGCTTAGTAGGGACGTCCCGGGAGCAGTACTTC. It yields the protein CASSLVGTSREQYF.

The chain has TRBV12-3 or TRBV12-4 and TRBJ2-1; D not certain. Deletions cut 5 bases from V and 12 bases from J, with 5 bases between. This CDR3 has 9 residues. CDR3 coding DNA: TGTGCCAGCAGTCCCCCGCAGTTCTTC. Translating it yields CASSPPQFF.

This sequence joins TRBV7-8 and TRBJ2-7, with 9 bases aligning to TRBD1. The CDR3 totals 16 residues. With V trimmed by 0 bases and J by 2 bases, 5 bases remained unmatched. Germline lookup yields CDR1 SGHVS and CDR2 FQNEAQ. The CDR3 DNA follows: TGTGCCAGCAGCTTAGCCGGGACAGGGATCACCTACGAGCAGTACTTC. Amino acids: CASSLAGTGITYEQYF.

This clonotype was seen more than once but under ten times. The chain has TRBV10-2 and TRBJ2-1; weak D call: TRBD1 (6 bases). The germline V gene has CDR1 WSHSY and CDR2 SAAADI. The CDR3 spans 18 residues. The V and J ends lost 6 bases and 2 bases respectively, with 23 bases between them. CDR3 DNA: TGCGCCAGCAGGGTGAGCGAGAGATGGGACACCACCTACAATGAGCAGTTCTTC. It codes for CASRVSERWDTTYNEQFF.

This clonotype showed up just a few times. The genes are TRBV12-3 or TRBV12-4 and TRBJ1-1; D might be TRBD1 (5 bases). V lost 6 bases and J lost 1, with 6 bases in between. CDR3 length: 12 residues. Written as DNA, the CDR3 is TGTGCCAGCAGCGACAGGAACACTGAAGCTTTCTTT. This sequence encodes CASSDRNTEAFF.

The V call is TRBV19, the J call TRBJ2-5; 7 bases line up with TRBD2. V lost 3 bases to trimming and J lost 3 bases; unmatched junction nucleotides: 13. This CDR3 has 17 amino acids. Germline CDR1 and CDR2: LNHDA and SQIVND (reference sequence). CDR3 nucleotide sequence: TGTGCCAGTAGTATCTGGCCTCGGGTAGCGGGTAAAGAGACCCAGTACTTC. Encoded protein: CASSIWPRVAGKETQYF.

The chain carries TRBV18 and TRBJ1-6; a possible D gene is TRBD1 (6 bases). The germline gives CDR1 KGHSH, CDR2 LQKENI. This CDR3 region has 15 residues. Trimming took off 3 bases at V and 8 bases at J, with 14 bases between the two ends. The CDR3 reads CASSPDRFLHSPLHF. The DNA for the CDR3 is TGTGCCAGCTCACCTGACAGGTTCCTTCATTCACCCCTCCACTTT.

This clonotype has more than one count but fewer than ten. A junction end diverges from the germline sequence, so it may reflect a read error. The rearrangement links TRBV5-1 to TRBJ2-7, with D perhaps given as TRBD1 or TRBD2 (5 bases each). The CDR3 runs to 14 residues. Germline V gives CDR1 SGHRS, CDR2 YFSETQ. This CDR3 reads CASSLSGGSPYPHF. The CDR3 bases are TGCGCCAGCAGCTTGTCTGGGGGATCTCCTTATCCCCACTTC.

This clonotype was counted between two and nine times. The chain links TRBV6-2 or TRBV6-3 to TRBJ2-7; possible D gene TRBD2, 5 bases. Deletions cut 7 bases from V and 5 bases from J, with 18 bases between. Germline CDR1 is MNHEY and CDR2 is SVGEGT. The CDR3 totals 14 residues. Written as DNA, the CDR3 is TGTGCCAGCAACTCCCCCCGAGGGTTGGACGAGCAGTACTTC. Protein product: CASNSPRGLDEQYF.

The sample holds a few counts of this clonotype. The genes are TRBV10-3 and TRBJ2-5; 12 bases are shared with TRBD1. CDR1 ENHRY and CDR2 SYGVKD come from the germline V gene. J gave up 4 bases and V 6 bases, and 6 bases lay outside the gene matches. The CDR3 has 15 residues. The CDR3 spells CAISEGQGALETQYF. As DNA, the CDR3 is TGTGCCATCAGCGAGGGACAGGGGGCTTTAGAGACCCAGTACTTC.

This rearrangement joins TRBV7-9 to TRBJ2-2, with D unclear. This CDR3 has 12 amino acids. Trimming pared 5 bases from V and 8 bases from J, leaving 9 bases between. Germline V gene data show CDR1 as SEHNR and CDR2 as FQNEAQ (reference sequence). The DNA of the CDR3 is TGTGCCAGCAGCGCCCGTCGGGGGGAGCTGTTTTTT. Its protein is CASSARRGELFF.

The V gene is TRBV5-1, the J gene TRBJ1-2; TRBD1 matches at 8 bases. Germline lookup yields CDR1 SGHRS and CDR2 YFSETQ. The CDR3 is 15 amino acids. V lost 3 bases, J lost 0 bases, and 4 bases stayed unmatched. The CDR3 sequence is CASSSGQGANYGYTF. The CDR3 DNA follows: TGCGCCAGCAGCTCCGGACAGGGTGCTAACTATGGCTACACCTTC.